The sequence of this T cell receptor beta chain was determined in a study of T cell changes during pregnancy in multiple sclerosis. Libraries were prepared by immunoSEQ multiplex PCR; TCRdb keeps only in-frame clonotypes and omits some of them. The table shows tens of thousands of clones, with around 93% occurring only once. In this sample, this clone turned up a few times. The CDR3 covers 14 residues. Germline V gene data show CDR1 as SGHNT and CDR2 as YYREEE (reference sequence). V was clipped by 4 bases and J by 4 bases, with 14 bases between them. The starting material was peripheral blood, obtained in the first trimester of pregnancy. The genes are TRBV5-4 and TRBJ1-1, with a tentative D call TRBD1 (5 bases). This TCR derives from a female donor with multiple sclerosis, enrolled in a pregnancy study. Here the CDR3 reads CASSIKGWGTEAFF. CDR3 in DNA: TGTGCCAGCAGCATAAAGGGGTGGGGCACTGAAGCTTTCTTT.